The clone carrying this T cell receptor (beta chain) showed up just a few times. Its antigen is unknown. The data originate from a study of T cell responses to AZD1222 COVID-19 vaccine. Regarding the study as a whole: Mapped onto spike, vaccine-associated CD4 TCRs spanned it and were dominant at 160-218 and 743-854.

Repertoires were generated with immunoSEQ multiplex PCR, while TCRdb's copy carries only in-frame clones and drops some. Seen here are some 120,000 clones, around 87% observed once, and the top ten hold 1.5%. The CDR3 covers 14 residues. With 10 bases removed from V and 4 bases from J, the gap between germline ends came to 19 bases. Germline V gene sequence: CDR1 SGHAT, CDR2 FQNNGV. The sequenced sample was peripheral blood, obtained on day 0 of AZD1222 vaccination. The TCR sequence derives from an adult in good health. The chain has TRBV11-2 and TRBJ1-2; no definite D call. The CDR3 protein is CATQPIAQPYGYTF. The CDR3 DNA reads TGTGCCACTCAACCCATAGCCCAGCCCTATGGCTACACCTTC.